A single sample is the source of the 7 T cell receptor beta chains below, sequenced in a study of T cells expressing NK-cell markers. TCRdb re-called the 5' RACE reads; every CDR3 protein appears as one record, without DNA. The sample's table shows around 260,000 distinct CDR3 sequences. Sequencing was done on a sample of blood T cells: a sorted CD56 or NKG2C T cell subset, CD4+ or CD8+ T cells, or bulk PBMC T cells (not recorded which). The receptors come from a woman aged 18 to 75 in good health.

The rearrangement uses TRBV29-1 and TRBJ2-3; TCRdb outputs TRBD2, but without DNA this stays unchecked. The CDR3 has 15 amino acids. Germline loops: CDR1 SQVTM, CDR2 ANQGSEA. CDR3 protein: CSVEWAGGLADTQYF.

This sequence joins TRBV20-1 and TRBJ2-4; the D call of TRBD2 rests on TCRdb alone, since no DNA is present to check it. The CDR3 has 13 amino acids. Germline V CDR1 and CDR2: DFQATT, SNEGSKA (reference sequence). The chain's CDR3 is CSARSALQNIQYF.

Here the CDR3 reads CASSQGQGRFNEKLFF. V usage is TRBV4-3 and J usage is TRBJ1-4; TCRdb's assignment of TRBD1 cannot be checked, as there is no DNA. Germline values: CDR1 LGHNA, CDR2 YSLEER. The CDR3 consists of 16 residues.

The V and J genes are TRBV20-1 and TRBJ2-3. This CDR3 region has 13 residues. Germline CDR1 and CDR2: DFQATT and SNEGSKA (reference sequence). The CDR3 spells CSASGQVQGTQYF.

J is TRBJ2-6 and V is TRBV6-1; TCRdb's D gene call, TRBD1, goes unchecked for lack of DNA. Looked up from germline, CDR1 is MNHNS and CDR2 is SASEGT. This CDR3 region has 15 residues. The CDR3 sequence: CASSTTGAGANVLTF.

The chain carries TRBV4-3 and TRBJ1-1. Germline loops: CDR1 LGHNA, CDR2 YSLEER. CDR3 length: 12 residues. This chain's CDR3 is CASSQDRTEAFF.

The chain combines TRBV6-2 or TRBV6-3 with TRBJ1-5. The CDR3 spans 15 residues. Per germline, CDR1 MNHEY and CDR2 SVGEGT. CDR3: CASSYGLIRDQPQHF.